The next 21 T cell receptor beta chains were all read from a single sample in a study of control samples from healthy donors and cancer patients. The table came from immunoSEQ multiplex PCR; TCRdb's copy has only in-frame clones and leaves some out. Here the sample spans over 200,000 clones, roughly 82% being singletons. The sequenced sample was PBMCs. Receptors were obtained from a woman in her sixties with lung cancer.

The chain combines TRBV6-6 with TRBJ1-2; TRBD1 might be the D (5 bases). V was trimmed by 6 bases and J by 1 base, leaving 6 bases between them. The CDR3 is 12 amino acids. The germline V gene encodes CDR1 MNHNY and CDR2 SVGAGI (reference sequence). CDR3 residues: CASRGGNYGYTF. The DNA for the CDR3 is TGTGCCAGCAGGGGGGGTAACTATGGCTACACCTTC.

V usage is TRBV24-1 and J usage is TRBJ2-7, with 8 bases fitting TRBD1. CDR1 KGHDR and CDR2 SFDVKD come from the germline V gene. This CDR3 has 16 residues. V gave up 5 bases and J gave up 2 bases; unmatched junction bases: 10. The CDR3 nucleotides are TGTGCCACCAGTGCCCGCCCCGGACAGGGACCCTACGAGCAGTACTTC. Translating it yields CATSARPGQGPYEQYF.

This clone was detected only a few times. This sequence joins TRBV3-1 (or the pseudogene TRBV3-2) and TRBJ2-1, with TRBD2 as a possible D gene (6 bases). The CDR3 contains 13 residues. Trimming cost V 0 bases and J 12 bases, with 12 bases left between them. The germline V gene has CDR1 LGHDT and CDR2 YNNKEL (reference sequence). The CDR3 nucleotides are TGTGCCAGCAGCCAAGATGATGGCGGGATGCAGTTCTTC. This codes for CASSQDDGGMQFF.

The genes are TRBV20-1 and TRBJ2-3; D call uncertain. Trimming shortened V by 5 bases and J by 7 bases, and 4 bases separated the two germline ends. This CDR3 spans 9 amino acids. The V gene's germline CDR1 is DFQATT and CDR2 SNEGSKA (reference sequence). The CDR3 nucleotides are TGCAGTGCTCCTAATACGCAGTATTTT. It is translated as CSAPNTQYF.

The chain recombines TRBV4-2 with TRBJ2-3; D is possibly TRBD2 (5 bases). Germline V gives CDR1 LGHNA, CDR2 YNFKEQ. The CDR3 has 13 amino acids. The V gene lost 0 bases and the J gene lost 8 bases, with 9 bases spanning the gap. CDR3 DNA sequence: TGTGCCAGCAGCCAAGATCAAGGGAGTACGCAGTATTTT. This encodes CASSQDQGSTQYF.

The chain employs TRBV9 and TRBJ1-1, with D tentatively TRBD1 (6 bases). V lost 3 bases to trimming and J lost 7 bases, with 22 bases between them. This CDR3 comprises 16 residues. Germline V CDR1 and CDR2: SGDLS, YYNGEE. The DNA of the CDR3 is TGTGCCAGCAGCGCCCACCCGGACAGCAGCCTATATGAAGCTTTCTTT. This codes for CASSAHPDSSLYEAFF. Using reference TRBV9 and TRBJ1-1 for the parts outside the CDR3, the full variable domain is DSGVTQTPKHLITATGQRVTLRCSPRSGDLSVYWYQQSLDQGLQFLIQYYNGEERAKGNILERFSAQQFPDLHSELNLSSLELGDSALYFCASSAHPDSSLYEAFFGQGTRLTVV.

The chain joins TRBV24-1 to TRBJ2-3; 7 nucleotides match TRBD2. CDR1 and CDR2 (germline): KGHDR, SFDVKD. The CDR3 consists of 16 residues. The V segment lost 6 bases and the J segment 1 base; nucleotides outside the gene matches: 9. Here the CDR3 reads CATSFPVGGGTDTQYF. CDR3 DNA sequence: TGTGCCACCAGTTTCCCCGTGGGGGGGGGCACAGATACGCAGTATTTT.

CDR3 sequence: CASTDPGLADTDTQYF. CDR3 bases: TGTGCCAGTACCGATCCGGGACTAGCGGACACAGATACGCAGTATTTT. This chain links TRBV19 with TRBJ2-3; 11 bases match TRBD2. The germline CDR1 and CDR2 sequences are LNHDA and SQIVND (reference sequence). The V gene end was trimmed by 7 bases and the J gene end by 2 bases; junction bases not matched to a gene: 8. The CDR3 extends over 16 amino acids.

The CDR3 nucleotides read TGCAGCGTTTTGGGAAACACTGAAGCTTTCTTT. Its protein product is CSVLGNTEAFF. The chain combines TRBV29-1 with TRBJ1-1; the D is unclear. Trimming cost V 5 bases and J 2 bases, with 6 bases left between them. This CDR3 is built from 11 residues. Per germline, CDR1 SQVTM and CDR2 ANQGSEA.

The DNA for the CDR3 is TGTGCCAGCAGACAGGGGATCCCTTCCACTGAAGCTTTCTTT. It specifies CASRQGIPSTEAFF. The chain is built from TRBV2 and TRBJ1-1, with 7 nucleotides matching TRBD1. The V gene end was trimmed by 6 bases and the J gene end by 4 bases; junction bases not matched to a gene: 8. The CDR3 has 14 amino acids. Germline V gene data show CDR1 as SNHLY and CDR2 as FYNNEI. The variable domain in full, with the rest retrieved from reference TRBV2 and TRBJ1-1, is EPEVTQTPSHQVTQMGQEVILRCVPISNHLYFYWYRQILGQKVEFLVSFYNNEISEKSEIFDDQFSVERPDGSNFTLKIRSTKLEDSAMYFCASRQGIPSTEAFFGQGTRLTVV.

This chain uses TRBV29-1 with TRBJ1-3; weak D call: TRBD1 (5 bases). The germline V gene encodes CDR1 SQVTM and CDR2 ANQGSEA. Trimming pared 1 base from V and 2 bases from J, leaving 15 bases between. The CDR3 consists of 16 residues. The CDR3 spells CSVEVWQGITGNTIYF. Written as DNA, the CDR3 is TGCAGCGTTGAAGTATGGCAGGGTATCACTGGAAACACCATATATTTT.

On this clone itself: The sample carries other DNA sequences with the same CDR3. The genes are TRBV10-3 and TRBJ2-5; D is possibly TRBD1 (5 bases). The CDR3 length is 14 residues. Germline V gives CDR1 ENHRY, CDR2 SYGVKD. V lost 0 bases and J 5 bases, leaving 10 bases between the germline ends. DNA of the CDR3: TGTGCCATCAGTGAGTCAGGGGTTGTGGAGACCCAGTACTTC. It yields the protein CAISESGVVETQYF.

This clone has only a few counts. This CDR3 is CASSPGVKDYGYTF. The CDR3 bases are TGTGCCAGCAGCCCAGGGGTTAAGGACTATGGCTACACCTTC. This chain links TRBV5-4 with TRBJ1-2; maybe TRBD1 (6 bases). The CDR3 totals 14 residues. Between the trimmed V and J ends, which lost 4 bases and 3 bases, there was a span of 13 bases. Germline V gene lookup returns CDR1 SGHNT and CDR2 YYREEE (reference sequence).

V is TRBV5-5 and J is TRBJ2-7, with 9 bases matching TRBD1. The CDR3 sequence is 12 residues long. CDR1 and CDR2 (germline): SGHKS, YYEKEE (reference sequence). The V segment lost 4 bases and the J segment 5 bases; nucleotides outside the gene matches: 1. CDR3 sequence (DNA): TGTGCCAGCAGCCGGACAGGGGACGAGCAGTACTTC. Amino acid sequence: CASSRTGDEQYF.

The chain employs TRBV5-1 and TRBJ1-3; D is unclear. The CDR3 loop spans 16 amino acids. V was trimmed by 4 bases and J by 0 bases, leaving 14 bases between them. The germline CDR1 and CDR2 sequences are SGHRS and YFSETQ. CDR3 loop: CASSPEGSFSGNTIYF. In DNA form, the CDR3 reads TGCGCCAGCAGCCCGGAAGGTTCATTCTCTGGAAACACCATATATTTT.

The sample holds a few counts of this clone. The chain uses TRBV20-1 and TRBJ1-5; no clear D. V shed 3 bases and J shed 4 bases, with 10 bases lying between them. From germline, CDR1 is DFQATT and CDR2 SNEGSKA (reference sequence). There are 13 residues in the CDR3. The CDR3 nucleotides read TGCAGTGCTAGTGTGGGCTTAAATCAGCCCCAGCATTTT. Amino acid sequence: CSASVGLNQPQHF.

A few counts support this clone. This chain joins TRBV5-4 and TRBJ1-5, with 8 bases fitting TRBD1. The V segment lost 0 bases and the J segment 3 bases; nucleotides outside the gene matches: 2. The CDR3 spans 15 residues. Germline CDR1 SGHNT, CDR2 YYREEE (reference sequence). CDR3 sequence (DNA): TGTGCCAGCAGCTTGGCAGGGGGCTCCAATCAGCCCCAGCATTTT. Its translation is CASSLAGGSNQPQHF.

The gene calls are TRBV3-1 (or the pseudogene TRBV3-2) and TRBJ1-1; TRBD1 is a possible D gene (5 bases). Germline V gene sequence: CDR1 LGHDT, CDR2 YNNKEL (reference sequence). CDR3 size: 14 residues. Trimming shortened V by 6 bases and J by 0 bases, and 11 bases separated the two germline ends. Here the CDR3 DNA reads TGTGCCAGCAGGGACGACAGCCTGAACACTGAAGCTTTCTTT. Translation: CASRDDSLNTEAFF.

The gene calls are TRBV7-9 and TRBJ1-2; TRBD1 agrees at 8 bases. The CDR3 length is 15 residues. The V gene's germline CDR1 is SEHNR and CDR2 FQNEAQ (reference sequence). Trimming took 2 bases from V and 0 from J; bases not matched to a gene: 2. CDR3 coding DNA: TGTGCCAGCAGCTTATTGGACAGGGCTAACTATGGCTACACCTTC. This gives the protein CASSLLDRANYGYTF. Full variable domain (outside the CDR3, taken from reference TRBV7-9 and TRBJ1-2): DTGVSQNPRHKITKRGQNVTFRCDPISEHNRLYWYRQTLGQGPEFLTYFQNEAQLEKSRLLSDRFSAERPKGSFSTLEIQRTEQGDSAMYLCASSLLDRANYGYTFGSGTRLTVV.

The V gene is TRBV14, the J gene TRBJ1-2; 12 nucleotides align to TRBD1. The CDR3 is 16 residues long. Germline-derived CDR1 and CDR2 are SGHDN and FVKESK. V lost 2 bases and J lost 7; bases outside the gene matches: 8. The DNA for the CDR3 is TGTGCCAGCAGCCAACGGGGGGACAGGGGGCTGTCTGGCTACACCTTC. Translated, it gives CASSQRGDRGLSGYTF.

This chain links TRBV9 with TRBJ2-7, with D perhaps matching TRBD2 (6 bases). The CDR3 covers 15 residues. Trimming left V 0 bases short and J 2 bases short, with 12 bases between. CDR1 is SGDLS and CDR2 is YYNGEE in the germline V gene. CDR3: CASSVGGGNTYEQYF. CDR3 DNA sequence: TGTGCCAGCAGCGTAGGGGGCGGGAACACCTACGAGCAGTACTTC.